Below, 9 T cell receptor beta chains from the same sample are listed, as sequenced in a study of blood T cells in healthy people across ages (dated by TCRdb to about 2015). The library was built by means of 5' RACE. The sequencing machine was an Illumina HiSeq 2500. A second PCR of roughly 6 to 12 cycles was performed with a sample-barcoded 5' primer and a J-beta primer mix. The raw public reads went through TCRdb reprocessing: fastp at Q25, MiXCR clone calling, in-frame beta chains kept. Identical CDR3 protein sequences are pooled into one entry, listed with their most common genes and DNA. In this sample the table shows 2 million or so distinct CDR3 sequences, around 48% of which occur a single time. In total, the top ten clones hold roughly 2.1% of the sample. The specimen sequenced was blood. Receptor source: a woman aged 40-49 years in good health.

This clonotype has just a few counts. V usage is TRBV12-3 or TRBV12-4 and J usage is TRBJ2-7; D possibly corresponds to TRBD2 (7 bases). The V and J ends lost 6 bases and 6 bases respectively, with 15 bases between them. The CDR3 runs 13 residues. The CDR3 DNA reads TGTGCCAGCAGCGGGGGGCTTATCTCCGAGCAGTACTTC. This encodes CASSGGLISEQYF.

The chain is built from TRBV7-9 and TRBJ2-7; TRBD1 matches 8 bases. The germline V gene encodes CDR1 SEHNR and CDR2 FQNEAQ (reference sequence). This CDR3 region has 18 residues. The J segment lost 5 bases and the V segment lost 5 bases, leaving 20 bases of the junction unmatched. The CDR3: CASSESYQRGQGAHEQYF. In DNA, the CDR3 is TGTGCCAGCAGCGAGAGCTACCAAAGAGGGCAGGGGGCCCACGAGCAGTACTTC.

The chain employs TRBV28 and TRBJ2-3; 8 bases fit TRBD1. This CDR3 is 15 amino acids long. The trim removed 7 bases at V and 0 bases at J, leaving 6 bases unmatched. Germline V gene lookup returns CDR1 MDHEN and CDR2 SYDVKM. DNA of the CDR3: TGTGCCAGCAATATGCAGGGGGCTAGCACAGATACGCAGTATTTT. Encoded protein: CASNMQGASTDTQYF.

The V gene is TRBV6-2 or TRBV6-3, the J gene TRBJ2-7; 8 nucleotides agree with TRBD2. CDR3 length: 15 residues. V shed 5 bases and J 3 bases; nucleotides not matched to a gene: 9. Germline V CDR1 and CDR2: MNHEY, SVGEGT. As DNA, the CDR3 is TGTGCCAGCAGTAGTACTGGCGGGGGGAACTACGAGCAGTACTTC. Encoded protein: CASSSTGGGNYEQYF.

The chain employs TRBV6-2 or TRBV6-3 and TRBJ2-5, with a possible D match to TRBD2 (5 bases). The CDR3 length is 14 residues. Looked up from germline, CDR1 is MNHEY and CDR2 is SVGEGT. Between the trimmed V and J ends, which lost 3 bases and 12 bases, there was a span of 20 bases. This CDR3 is CASSYSNRVPGEYF. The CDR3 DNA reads TGTGCCAGCAGTTATTCGAACCGGGTCCCCGGGGAGTACTTC.

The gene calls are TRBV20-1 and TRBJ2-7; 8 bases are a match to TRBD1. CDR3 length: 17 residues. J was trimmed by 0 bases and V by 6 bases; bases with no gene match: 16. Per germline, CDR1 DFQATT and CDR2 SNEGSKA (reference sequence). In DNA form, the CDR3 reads TGCAGTGCCTACCCATGGGGACAGGCCAGGAGCTCCTACGAGCAGTACTTC. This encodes CSAYPWGQARSSYEQYF.

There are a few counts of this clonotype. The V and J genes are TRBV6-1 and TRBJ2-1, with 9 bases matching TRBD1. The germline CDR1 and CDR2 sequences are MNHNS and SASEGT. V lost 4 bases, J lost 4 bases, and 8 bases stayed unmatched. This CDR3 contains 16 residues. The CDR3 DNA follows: TGTGCCAGCAGTGGAGAAGGGACAGGGATGTACAATGAGCAGTTCTTC. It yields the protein CASSGEGTGMYNEQFF.

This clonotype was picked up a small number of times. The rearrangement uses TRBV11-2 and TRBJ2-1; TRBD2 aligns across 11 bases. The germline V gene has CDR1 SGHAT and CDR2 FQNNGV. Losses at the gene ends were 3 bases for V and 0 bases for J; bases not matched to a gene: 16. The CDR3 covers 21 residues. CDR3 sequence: CASSFPSVWRLAGNSYNEQFF. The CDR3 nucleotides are TGTGCCAGCAGCTTCCCGTCCGTATGGAGACTAGCGGGAAACTCCTACAATGAGCAGTTCTTC.

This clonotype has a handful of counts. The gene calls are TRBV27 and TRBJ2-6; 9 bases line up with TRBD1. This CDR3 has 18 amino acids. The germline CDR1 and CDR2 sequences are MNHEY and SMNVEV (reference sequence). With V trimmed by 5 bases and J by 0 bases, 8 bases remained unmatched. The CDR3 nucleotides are TGTGCCAGCAGTGCCGCCGGGACAGGGTTCTCTGGGGCCAACGTCCTGACTTTC. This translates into CASSAAGTGFSGANVLTF.